These T cell receptor beta chains were read from a single sample in a study of cytomegalovirus exposure and HLA in healthy donors. Clones were read by immunoSEQ multiplex PCR, and TCRdb kept only the in-frame ones, dropping some. The data hold some 70,000 clones, with roughly two thirds observed a single time. The sequenced sample was PBMCs. These receptors came from a woman between 50 and 59 years old in good health and CMV-seronegative. Both conserved end residues are part of each CDR3. Fields, in order: D gene, V gene, clone size, J gene, CDR3 DNA, CDR3 protein. A D gene is named only where the DNA matches it firmly. Expanded clones are given a class, and other clones once, few, many or no size at all.

D gene: -
V gene: TRBV5-1
clone size: -
J gene: TRBJ2-7
CDR3 DNA: TGCGCCAGCAGCGAAACACCAGGAACAGGCTACGAGCAGTACTTC
CDR3 protein: CASSETPGTGYEQYF

D gene: -
V gene: TRBV6-5
clone size: -
J gene: TRBJ2-7
CDR3 DNA: TGTGCCAGCAGTCACCCCTCCGGGGTGACGGACGAGCAGTACTTC
CDR3 protein: CASSHPSGVTDEQYF

D gene: TRBD2
V gene: TRBV7-3
clone size: -
J gene: TRBJ2-2
CDR3 DNA: TGTGCCAGCAGCCGGCGTGGCGGGAGGCCGGCCGGGGAGCTGTTTTTT
CDR3 protein: CASSRRGGRPAGELFF

D gene: -
V gene: TRBV7-2
clone size: -
J gene: TRBJ2-7
CDR3 DNA: TGTGCCAGCAGCTTAGTTTGGGGAGCGGGCTTAGAGCGGAGCGAGCAGTACTTC
CDR3 protein: CASSLVWGAGLERSEQYF

D gene: -
V gene: TRBV5-1
clone size: few
J gene: TRBJ1-1
CDR3 DNA: TGCGCCAGCAGAGGACAGACTTCCAACACTGAAGCTTTCTTT
CDR3 protein: CASRGQTSNTEAFF

D gene: TRBD1
V gene: TRBV27
clone size: -
J gene: TRBJ2-7
CDR3 DNA: TGTGCCAGCAGTCCCTCGGGGACAGGTTACGAGCAGTACTTC
CDR3 protein: CASSPSGTGYEQYF

D gene: TRBD2
V gene: TRBV5-1
clone size: -
J gene: TRBJ2-1
CDR3 DNA: TGCGCCAGCACCCAGCGGGGGTCCTCCTACAATGAGCAGTTCTTC
CDR3 protein: CASTQRGSSYNEQFF

D gene: -
V gene: TRBV7-9
clone size: few
J gene: TRBJ1-1
CDR3 DNA: TGTGCCAGCAGCCGCGGGCAGACTTGGGTAGCTTTCTTT
CDR3 protein: CASSRGQTWVAFF

D gene: TRBD2
V gene: TRBV6-5
clone size: many
J gene: TRBJ2-1
CDR3 DNA: TGTGCCAGCAGTTACTCCGGGACTAGCGGGGGTGGGCAGTTCTTC
CDR3 protein: CASSYSGTSGGGQFF

D gene: TRBD2
V gene: TRBV10-3
clone size: -
J gene: TRBJ2-7
CDR3 DNA: TGTGCCATCAGTGAGTCGGAGGGTAGCGGGGTGACCTACGAGCAGTACTTC
CDR3 protein: CAISESEGSGVTYEQYF

D gene: TRBD1
V gene: TRBV15
clone size: once
J gene: TRBJ1-5
CDR3 DNA: TGTGCCACCAGCAGAGACCTCCGGACAGGGTTTTGGAATCAGCCCCAGCATTTT
CDR3 protein: CATSRDLRTGFWNQPQHF

D gene: -
V gene: TRBV7-2
clone size: -
J gene: TRBJ1-2
CDR3 DNA: TGTGCCAGCAGTTTGCAGGGGTCCTACTATGGCTACACCTTC
CDR3 protein: CASSLQGSYYGYTF

D gene: TRBD1
V gene: TRBV9
clone size: -
J gene: TRBJ1-5
CDR3 DNA: TGTGCCAGCAGCCGAGGGCAGGGGGCCAGTGGCAATCAGCCCCAGCATTTT
CDR3 protein: CASSRGQGASGNQPQHF

D gene: TRBD2
V gene: TRBV4-1
clone size: -
J gene: TRBJ2-1
CDR3 DNA: TGCGCCAGCAGCTACCGACTAGCGGGGGCCGGGCATGAGCAGTTCTTC
CDR3 protein: CASSYRLAGAGHEQFF

D gene: -
V gene: TRBV30
clone size: -
J gene: TRBJ1-5
CDR3 DNA: TGTGCCTGGAGTGGACGGGGTCAGCCCCAGCATTTT
CDR3 protein: CAWSGRGQPQHF

D gene: -
V gene: TRBV19
clone size: -
J gene: TRBJ1-5
CDR3 DNA: TGTGCCAGTAGTATGCAGGGGAGTCAGCCCCAGCATTTT
CDR3 protein: CASSMQGSQPQHF

D gene: -
V gene: TRBV5-6
clone size: -
J gene: TRBJ1-6
CDR3 DNA: TGTGCCAGCAGCTTCTCCCCCAGGGGCGGTAATTCACCCCTCCACTTT
CDR3 protein: CASSFSPRGGNSPLHF

D gene: -
V gene: TRBV4-3
clone size: once
J gene: TRBJ1-5
CDR3 DNA: TGCGCCAGCAGCCATGAACCTGGCGGGCCCCAGCATTTT
CDR3 protein: CASSHEPGGPQHF

D gene: -
V gene: TRBV5-6
clone size: -
J gene: TRBJ1-4
CDR3 DNA: TGTGCCAGCAGCTTGGCAGGGTCACATGAAAAACTGTTTTTT
CDR3 protein: CASSLAGSHEKLFF

D gene: -
V gene: TRBV10-1
clone size: -
J gene: TRBJ1-2
CDR3 DNA: TGCGCCAGCCAACCCCAGGGGAATGGCTACACCTTC
CDR3 protein: CASQPQGNGYTF

D gene: -
V gene: TRBV5-1
clone size: -
J gene: TRBJ1-1
CDR3 DNA: TGCGCCAGCAGCTTGGCGGGGTCGGACACTGAAGCTTTCTTT
CDR3 protein: CASSLAGSDTEAFF

D gene: -
V gene: TRBV9
clone size: -
J gene: TRBJ1-2
CDR3 DNA: TGTGCCAGCAGCGCAGAGACTTGGGGCTACACCTTC
CDR3 protein: CASSAETWGYTF

D gene: -
V gene: TRBV4-3
clone size: -
J gene: TRBJ2-7
CDR3 DNA: TGCGCCAGCAGCCAAGAGTACAGCTCCTACGAGCAGTACTTC
CDR3 protein: CASSQEYSSYEQYF

D gene: TRBD1
V gene: TRBV5-1
clone size: few
J gene: TRBJ2-4
CDR3 DNA: TGCGCCAGCAGCTTGGGGACAGGAGGAAACATTCAGTACTTC
CDR3 protein: CASSLGTGGNIQYF

D gene: -
V gene: TRBV5-4
clone size: once
J gene: TRBJ2-2
CDR3 DNA: TGTGCCAGCAGCTTGGCGGCGGGACGTCAAGACACCGGGGAGCTGTTTTTT
CDR3 protein: CASSLAAGRQDTGELFF

D gene: TRBD2
V gene: TRBV7-9
clone size: few
J gene: TRBJ2-2
CDR3 DNA: TGTGCCAGCAGCTCGGAGGTGGTAGCGGGAGGTCCCGGGGAGCTGTTTTTT
CDR3 protein: CASSSEVVAGGPGELFF

D gene: TRBD1
V gene: TRBV30
clone size: -
J gene: TRBJ1-2
CDR3 DNA: TGTGCCTGGAGTCAGGGGGCGGGCTACACCTTC
CDR3 protein: CAWSQGAGYTF

D gene: -
V gene: TRBV11-1
clone size: once
J gene: TRBJ2-6
CDR3 DNA: TGTGCCAGCAGCTGGGGTGGCAGGGCCTCTGGGGCCAACGTCCTGACTTTC
CDR3 protein: CASSWGGRASGANVLTF

D gene: TRBD2
V gene: TRBV7-3
clone size: -
J gene: TRBJ2-7
CDR3 DNA: TGTGCCAGCAGCGCAGGACTAGCGCAAACCTACGAGCAGTACTTC
CDR3 protein: CASSAGLAQTYEQYF

D gene: -
V gene: TRBV5-1
clone size: -
J gene: TRBJ2-5
CDR3 DNA: TGCGCCAGCAGCCGTTCGCCTAGCCTGGGGGAGACCCAGTACTTC
CDR3 protein: CASSRSPSLGETQYF

D gene: TRBD2
V gene: TRBV29-1
clone size: -
J gene: TRBJ2-3
CDR3 DNA: TGCAGCGTTGGGGCCTGGGCTAGCGGGACGAGGTCAGATACGCAGTATTTT
CDR3 protein: CSVGAWASGTRSDTQYF

D gene: -
V gene: TRBV6-1
clone size: -
J gene: TRBJ1-1
CDR3 DNA: TGTGCCAGCAGTCAAATGAACACTGAAGCTTTCTTT
CDR3 protein: CASSQMNTEAFF

D gene: TRBD2
V gene: TRBV7-2
clone size: few
J gene: TRBJ2-3
CDR3 DNA: TGTGCCAGCAGCTCCCGCGTTTCTAGCGGGAGTAGCACAGATACGCAGTATTTT
CDR3 protein: CASSSRVSSGSSTDTQYF

D gene: -
V gene: TRBV9
clone size: -
J gene: TRBJ2-3
CDR3 DNA: TGTGCCAGCAGCTTCCCTGATCGGGCAGATACGCAGTATTTT
CDR3 protein: CASSFPDRADTQYF

D gene: -
V gene: TRBV2
clone size: few
J gene: TRBJ1-2
CDR3 DNA: TGTGCCAGCAGTGAAGTGGACAGCTATGGCTACACCTTC
CDR3 protein: CASSEVDSYGYTF

D gene: -
V gene: TRBV19
clone size: -
J gene: TRBJ1-5
CDR3 DNA: TGTGCCAGTAGTTTCAGAAGAACCGGGGGTTACGGGCCCCAGCATTTT
CDR3 protein: CASSFRRTGGYGPQHF

D gene: -
V gene: TRBV5-4
clone size: -
J gene: TRBJ1-2
CDR3 DNA: TGTGCCAGCAGCCCAGGACCTTCCCGAGGGCCCTATGGCTACACCTTC
CDR3 protein: CASSPGPSRGPYGYTF

D gene: -
V gene: TRBV25-1
clone size: -
J gene: TRBJ1-1
CDR3 DNA: TGTGCCAGCATGGAAACAGGGAGGGTTGGGACTGAAGCTTTCTTT
CDR3 protein: CASMETGRVGTEAFF